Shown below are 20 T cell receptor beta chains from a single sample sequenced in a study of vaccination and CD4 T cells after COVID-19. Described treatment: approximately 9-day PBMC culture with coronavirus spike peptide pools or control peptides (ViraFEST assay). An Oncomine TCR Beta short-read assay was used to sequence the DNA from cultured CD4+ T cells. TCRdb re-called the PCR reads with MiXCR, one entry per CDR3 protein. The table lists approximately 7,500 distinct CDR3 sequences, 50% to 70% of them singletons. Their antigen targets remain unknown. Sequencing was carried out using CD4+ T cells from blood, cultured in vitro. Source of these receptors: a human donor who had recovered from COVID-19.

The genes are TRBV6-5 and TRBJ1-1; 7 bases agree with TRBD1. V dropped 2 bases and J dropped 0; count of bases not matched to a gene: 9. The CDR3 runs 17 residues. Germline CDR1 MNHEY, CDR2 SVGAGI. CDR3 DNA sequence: TGTGCCAGCAGTTACACACCGGGACAGATCATGAACACTGAAGCTTTCTTT. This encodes CASSYTPGQIMNTEAFF.

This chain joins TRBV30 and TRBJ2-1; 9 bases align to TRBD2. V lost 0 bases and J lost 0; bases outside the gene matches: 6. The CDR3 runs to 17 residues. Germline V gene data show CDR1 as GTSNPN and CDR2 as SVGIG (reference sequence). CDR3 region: CAWSVASGVNSYNEQFF. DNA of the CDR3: TGTGCCTGGAGTGTCGCTAGCGGGGTGAACTCCTACAATGAGCAGTTCTTC.

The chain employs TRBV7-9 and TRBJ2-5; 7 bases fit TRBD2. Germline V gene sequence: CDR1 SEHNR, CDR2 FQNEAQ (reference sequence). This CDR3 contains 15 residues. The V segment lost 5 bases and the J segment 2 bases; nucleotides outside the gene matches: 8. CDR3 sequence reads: CASSRGVGVQETQYF. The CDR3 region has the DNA TGTGCCAGCAGCCGGGGGGTGGGGGTTCAAGAGACCCAGTACTTC.

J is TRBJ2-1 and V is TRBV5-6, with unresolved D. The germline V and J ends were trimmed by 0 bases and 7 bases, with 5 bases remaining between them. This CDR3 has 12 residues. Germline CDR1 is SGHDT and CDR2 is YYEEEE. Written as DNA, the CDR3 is TGTGCCAGCAGCTTGGCATTAAATGAGCAGTTCTTC. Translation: CASSLALNEQFF.

The CDR3 loop is CASSPLGGTDTQYF. In nucleotides, the CDR3 is TGTGCCAGCAGTCCCCTGGGGGGCACAGATACGCAGTATTTT. V is TRBV27 and J is TRBJ2-3; D tentatively fits TRBD1 or TRBD2 (5 bases each). The CDR3 spans 14 residues. In germline, CDR1 is MNHEY, CDR2 SMNVEV (reference sequence). The ends were cut back, 5 bases at V and 1 base at J, with 10 bases in the middle.

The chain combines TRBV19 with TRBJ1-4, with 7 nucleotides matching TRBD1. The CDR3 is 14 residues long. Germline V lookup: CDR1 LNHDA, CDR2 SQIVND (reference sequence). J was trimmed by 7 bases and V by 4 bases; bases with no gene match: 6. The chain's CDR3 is CASSKTGFGEKLFF. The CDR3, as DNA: TGTGCCAGTAGTAAGACAGGGTTCGGTGAAAAACTGTTTTTT. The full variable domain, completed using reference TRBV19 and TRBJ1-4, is DGGITQSPKYLFRKEGQNVTLSCEQNLNHDAMYWYRQDPGQGLRLIYYSQIVNDFQKGDIAEGYSVSREKKESFPLTVTSAQKNPTAFYLCASSKTGFGEKLFFGSGTQLSVL.

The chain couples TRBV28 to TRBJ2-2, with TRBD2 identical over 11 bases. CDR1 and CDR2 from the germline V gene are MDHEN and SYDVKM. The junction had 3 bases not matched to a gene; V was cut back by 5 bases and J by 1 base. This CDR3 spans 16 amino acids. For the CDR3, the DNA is TGTGCCAGCAGTCCTCTAGCGGGAGGGAACACCGGGGAGCTGTTTTTT. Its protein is CASSPLAGGNTGELFF.

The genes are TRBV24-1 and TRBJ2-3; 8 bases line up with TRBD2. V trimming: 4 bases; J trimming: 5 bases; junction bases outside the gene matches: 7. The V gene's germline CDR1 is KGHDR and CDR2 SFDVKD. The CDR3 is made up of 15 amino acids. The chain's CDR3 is CATSDAGRAQDTQYF. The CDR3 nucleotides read TGTGCCACCAGTGACGCCGGGAGGGCCCAAGATACGCAGTATTTT.

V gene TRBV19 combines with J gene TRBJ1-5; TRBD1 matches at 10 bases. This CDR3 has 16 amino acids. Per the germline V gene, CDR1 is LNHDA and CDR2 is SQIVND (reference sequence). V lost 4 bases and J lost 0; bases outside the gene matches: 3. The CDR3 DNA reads TGTGCCAGTAGTAAATGGACAGGGGGTAGCAATCAGCCCCAGCATTTT. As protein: CASSKWTGGSNQPQHF. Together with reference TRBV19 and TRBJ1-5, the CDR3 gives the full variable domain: DGGITQSPKYLFRKEGQNVTLSCEQNLNHDAMYWYRQDPGQGLRLIYYSQIVNDFQKGDIAEGYSVSREKKESFPLTVTSAQKNPTAFYLCASSKWTGGSNQPQHFGDGTRLSIL.

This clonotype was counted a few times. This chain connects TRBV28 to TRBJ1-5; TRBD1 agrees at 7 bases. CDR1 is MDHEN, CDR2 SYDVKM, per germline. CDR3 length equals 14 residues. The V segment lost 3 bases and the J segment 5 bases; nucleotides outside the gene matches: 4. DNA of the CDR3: TGTGCCAGCAGTTTCTTAACAGGGGATCAGCCCCAGCATTTT. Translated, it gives CASSFLTGDQPQHF. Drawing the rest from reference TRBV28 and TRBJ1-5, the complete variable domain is DVKVTQSSRYLVKRTGEKVFLECVQDMDHENMFWYRQDPGLGLRLIYFSYDVKMKEKGDIPEGYSVSREKKERFSLILESASTNQTSMYLCASSFLTGDQPQHFGDGTRLSIL.

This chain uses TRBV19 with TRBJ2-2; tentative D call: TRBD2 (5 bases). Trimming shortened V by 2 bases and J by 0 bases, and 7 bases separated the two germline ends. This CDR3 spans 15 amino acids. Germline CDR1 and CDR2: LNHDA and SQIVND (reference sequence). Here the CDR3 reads CASSIRGANTGELFF. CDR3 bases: TGTGCCAGTAGTATACGGGGTGCGAACACCGGGGAGCTGTTTTTT.

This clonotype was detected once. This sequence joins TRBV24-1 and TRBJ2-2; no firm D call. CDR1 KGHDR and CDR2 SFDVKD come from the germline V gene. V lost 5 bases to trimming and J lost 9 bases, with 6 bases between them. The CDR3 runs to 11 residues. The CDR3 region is CATSVSRELFF. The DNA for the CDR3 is TGTGCCACCAGTGTTTCCCGGGAGCTGTTTTTT.

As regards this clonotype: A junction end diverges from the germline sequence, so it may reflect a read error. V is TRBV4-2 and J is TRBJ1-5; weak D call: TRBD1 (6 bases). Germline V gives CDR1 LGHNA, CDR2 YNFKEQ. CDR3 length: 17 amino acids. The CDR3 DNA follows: TGTGCCAGCAGCCAATCGGTGGTAGCCAGGGGCAATCAGCTCCAGCATTTT. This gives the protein CASSQSVVARGNQLQHF.

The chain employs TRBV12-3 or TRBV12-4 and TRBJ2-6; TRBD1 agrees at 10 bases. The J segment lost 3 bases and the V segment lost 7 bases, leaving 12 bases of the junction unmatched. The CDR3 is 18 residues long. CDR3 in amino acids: CASIPTGGGTFGANVLTF. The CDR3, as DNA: TGTGCCAGCATTCCGACAGGGGGCGGAACGTTTGGGGCCAACGTCCTGACTTTC.

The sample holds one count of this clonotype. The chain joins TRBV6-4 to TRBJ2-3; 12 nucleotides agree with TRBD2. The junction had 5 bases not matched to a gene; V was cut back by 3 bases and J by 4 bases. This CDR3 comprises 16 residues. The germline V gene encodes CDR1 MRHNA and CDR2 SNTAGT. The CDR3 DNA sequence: TGTGCCAGCAGTGATTCGGCTAGCGGGGGGGCAGATACGCAGTATTTT. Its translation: CASSDSASGGADTQYF.

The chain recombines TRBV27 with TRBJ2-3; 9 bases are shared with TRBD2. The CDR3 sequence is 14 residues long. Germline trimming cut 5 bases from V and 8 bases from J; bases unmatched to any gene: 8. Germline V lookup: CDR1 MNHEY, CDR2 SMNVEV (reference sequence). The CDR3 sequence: CASSPKRGVGTQYF. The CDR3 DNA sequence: TGTGCCAGCAGTCCGAAGCGGGGGGTCGGTACGCAGTATTTT.

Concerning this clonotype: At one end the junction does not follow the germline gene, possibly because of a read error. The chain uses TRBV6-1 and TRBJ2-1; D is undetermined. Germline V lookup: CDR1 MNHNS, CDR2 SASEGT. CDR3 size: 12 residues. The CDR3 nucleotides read TGTGCCATCAGTGATTTCGCCAATGAGCAGTTCTTC. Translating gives CAISDFANEQFF.

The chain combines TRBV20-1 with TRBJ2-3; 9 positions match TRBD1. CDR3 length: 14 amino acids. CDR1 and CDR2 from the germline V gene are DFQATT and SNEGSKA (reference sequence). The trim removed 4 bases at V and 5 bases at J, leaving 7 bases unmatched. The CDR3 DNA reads TGCAGTGCTAAGGTGACAGGGGGGTTAGATACGCAGTATTTT. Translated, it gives CSAKVTGGLDTQYF.

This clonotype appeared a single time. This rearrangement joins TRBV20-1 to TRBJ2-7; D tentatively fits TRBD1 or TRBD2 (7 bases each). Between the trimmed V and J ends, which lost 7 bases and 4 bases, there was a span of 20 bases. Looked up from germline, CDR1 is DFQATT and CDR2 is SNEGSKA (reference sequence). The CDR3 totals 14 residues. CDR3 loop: CSVPRGGARYEQYF. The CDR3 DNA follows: TGCAGTGTTCCCAGGGGGGGGGCGAGATACGAGCAGTACTTC.

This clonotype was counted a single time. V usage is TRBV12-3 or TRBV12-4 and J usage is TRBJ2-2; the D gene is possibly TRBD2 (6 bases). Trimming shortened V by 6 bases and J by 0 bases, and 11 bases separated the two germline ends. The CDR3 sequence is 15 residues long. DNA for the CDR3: TGTGCCAGCAGGGAGGGAGGATCGAACACCGGGGAGCTGTTTTTT. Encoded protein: CASREGGSNTGELFF.